The 13 T cell receptor beta chains below come from one sample, sequenced in a study of T cells in localized non-small cell lung cancer. Some clones are missing from TCRdb's copy, which holds only in-frame ones; the method was immunoSEQ multiplex PCR. The sample lists more than 9,000 clones; 60% to 75% were seen once. Sample: peripheral blood, taken before any cancer treatment. The receptors derive from a male donor older than 55 with stage I lung adenocarcinoma.

This clone has only a few counts. The CDR3 DNA reads TGTGCCAGCCTCCTAAGCAGTTCCTACGAGCAGTACTTC. Its translation is CASLLSSSYEQYF. The chain links TRBV2 to TRBJ2-7, with D unclear. CDR1 is SNHLY and CDR2 is FYNNEI in the germline V gene. This CDR3 spans 13 amino acids. Trimming removed 8 bases at V and 1 base at J, with 12 bases between.

V usage is TRBV6-1 and J usage is TRBJ1-4, with 8 bases fitting TRBD1. After removal of 2 bases from V and 4 bases from J, the junction contained 6 bases not matched to a gene. CDR3 length: 16 residues. CDR1 MNHNS and CDR2 SASEGT come from the germline V gene. The CDR3 DNA follows: TGTGCCAGCAGTGAAATGACAGGGGTGGGTAATGAAAAACTGTTTTTT. It is translated as CASSEMTGVGNEKLFF.

The rearrangement links TRBV28 to TRBJ1-2; TRBD1 agrees at 8 bases. CDR1 and CDR2 from the germline V gene are MDHEN and SYDVKM. The V gene end was trimmed by 5 bases and the J gene end by 4 bases; junction bases not matched to a gene: 9. This CDR3 is built from 15 residues. The CDR3 DNA reads as TGTGCCAGCAGTCTCCGGGCAGGGGGCATCTATGGCTACACCTTC. Amino acids: CASSLRAGGIYGYTF.

The chain is built from TRBV7-6 and TRBJ2-3; a possible D gene is TRBD1 (5 bases). The length of the CDR3 is 14 residues. Trimming took off 2 bases at V and 5 bases at J, with 11 bases between the two ends. The germline gives CDR1 SGHVS, CDR2 FNYEAQ. This chain's CDR3 is CASSLNSGLDTQYF. CDR3 sequence (DNA): TGTGCCAGCAGCTTAAATTCAGGGCTAGATACGCAGTATTTT.

The chain has TRBV5-1 and TRBJ2-7, with D possibly TRBD1 on 6 matching bases. Trimming pared 4 bases from V and 5 bases from J, leaving 19 bases between. The CDR3 runs to 15 residues. CDR1 SGHRS and CDR2 YFSETQ come from the germline V gene. The CDR3 loop reads CASSPNNQGSHEQYF. DNA for the CDR3: TGCGCCAGCAGCCCCAATAATCAGGGGTCCCACGAGCAGTACTTC.

This chain connects TRBV19 to TRBJ2-3, with 13 bases fitting TRBD2. V trimming: 7 bases; J trimming: 3 bases; junction bases outside the gene matches: 4. Germline-derived CDR1 and CDR2 are LNHDA and SQIVND (reference sequence). The CDR3 length is 15 residues. The CDR3 nucleotides are TGTGCCAGTACCCGACTAGCGGGGGGAACAGATACGCAGTATTTT. Translation gives CASTRLAGGTDTQYF.

J is TRBJ2-5 and V is TRBV5-4; D is uncertain. V was clipped by 4 bases and J by 2 bases, with 15 bases between them. CDR3 length: 15 residues. Germline-derived CDR1 and CDR2 are SGHNT and YYREEE (reference sequence). As DNA, the CDR3 is TGTGCCAGCAGCCAATCCCTAGGTACACAAGAGACCCAGTACTTC. It yields the protein CASSQSLGTQETQYF.

The chain combines TRBV4-1 with TRBJ1-5; D remains unclear. V dropped 0 bases and J dropped 4 bases, with 13 bases sitting between them. From germline, CDR1 is MGHRA and CDR2 YSYEKL. The CDR3 sequence is 16 residues long. The CDR3: CASSQEVEGVNQPQHF. CDR3 nucleotides: TGCGCCAGCAGCCAAGAAGTAGAGGGAGTAAATCAGCCCCAGCATTTT.

A single count supports this clone. V and J are TRBV6-1 and TRBJ1-5; 8 bases match TRBD1. This CDR3 spans 14 amino acids. CDR1 is MNHNS and CDR2 is SASEGT in the germline V gene. V shed 6 bases and J 3 bases; nucleotides not matched to a gene: 4. The chain's CDR3 is CASRTGANNQPQHF. In DNA form, the CDR3 reads TGTGCCAGCAGGACAGGGGCTAACAATCAGCCCCAGCATTTT.

This sequence joins TRBV18 and TRBJ2-4, with D possibly being TRBD2 (5 bases). The CDR3 totals 18 residues. Germline V lookup: CDR1 KGHSH, CDR2 LQKENI. Trimming stripped 1 base from V and 0 bases from J, with 16 bases between. The CDR3 DNA reads as TGTGCCAGCTCACCACTTTCCGGATTCGGGGTAGCCAAAAACATTCAGTACTTC. This codes for CASSPLSGFGVAKNIQYF.

The chain couples TRBV19 to TRBJ1-6; possibly TRBD1 for D (6 bases). V gave up 2 bases and J gave up 7 bases, with 18 bases separating them. CDR3 length: 17 amino acids. CDR1 and CDR2 (germline): LNHDA, SQIVND (reference sequence). CDR3 coding DNA: TGTGCCAGTAGTATACGGTCAGGGGCAGGGGTCAATTCACCCCTCCACTTT. As protein: CASSIRSGAGVNSPLHF.

The chain links TRBV10-2 to TRBJ2-1; D is uncertain. CDR3 size: 14 residues. Trimming removed 7 bases from V and 6 bases from J, with 16 bases in between. Germline loops: CDR1 WSHSY, CDR2 SAAADI. This CDR3 is CASKERFVGNEQFF. The CDR3 DNA reads TGCGCCAGCAAGGAAAGGTTCGTCGGCAATGAGCAGTTCTTC.

The chain employs TRBV7-2 and TRBJ2-1, with 9 bases lining up with TRBD2. The V segment lost 5 bases and the J segment 7 bases; nucleotides outside the gene matches: 12. The CDR3 covers 16 residues. Germline V lookup: CDR1 SGHTA, CDR2 FQGNSA. The CDR3 DNA reads as TGTGCCAGCAGCCTTCGACCAGCGGGGGGTAGTAATGAGCAGTTCTTC. It translates to CASSLRPAGGSNEQFF. Variable domain in full (rest from reference TRBV7-2 and TRBJ2-1): GAGVSQSPSNKVTEKGKDVELRCDPISGHTALYWYRQSLGQGLEFLIYFQGNSAPDKSGLPSDRFSAERTGGSVSTLTIQRTQQEDSAVYLCASSLRPAGGSNEQFFGPGTRLTVL.